This entry describes one T cell receptor (beta chain). The antigen remains unidentified. The sample is drawn from a study of relationships among human T cell subsets. Th1 cells were collected as flow-through following bead selections for CD25, CD56 and CD294. T cell subsets were isolated with magnetic beads coated with subset-specific monoclonal antibodies. The CDR3 covers 13 residues. From germline, CDR1 is SGHTA and CDR2 FQGNSA. The V gene end was trimmed by 3 bases and the J gene end by 7 bases; junction bases not matched to a gene: 2. General study points: Th1, Th2 and regulatory T cells shared many CDR3 sequences. Some CD4+CD8+ double-positive cells may remain after bead sorting.

TCR alpha and beta CDR3s were amplified from mRNA by semiquantitative ARM-PCR. Exponential amplification used communal superprimers after tagged nested gene-specific primers in ARM-PCR. Exonuclease cleared nested primers, then first-round products were reamplified. TCRdb recomputed calls from the multiplex PCR reads with MiXCR, one row per CDR3 protein. The sample shows fewer than 15,000 distinct CDR3 sequences, roughly two thirds of them seen only once. The rearrangement uses TRBV7-2 and TRBJ2-2; 7 bases map to TRBD2. Sequenced material: CD4+ Th1 cells sorted from blood. This receptor was taken from a man in his forties in good health. Written as DNA, the CDR3 is TGTGCCAGCAGCTTGGGACTAAACGGGGAGCTGTTTTTT. This gives the protein CASSLGLNGELFF.